This note documents a single T cell receptor (beta chain) sequence. The target of this receptor is not known. No base qualities exist here, and no much larger clone lies one base off it. This specimen belongs to a study of early T cells in non-severe SARS-CoV-2 infection (dated by TCRdb to the early 2020s). Regarding the complete study: TCR sequencing used bulk RNA from unsorted whole blood, so alpha and beta chains could not be paired. What the study reported, not specific to this receptor: VDJdb matching was skewed toward anti-spike CD8 responses and likely underestimated virus-specific expansions by missing private and CD4 specificities.

Library construction relied on 5' RACE. Reads for this sample came from a NextSeq 500. The TCR library protocol attached unique molecular identifiers to individual cDNA molecules to correct for sequencing error and PCR bias. Sequencing covered both TCR alpha and beta chains, and within each sample the abundances of alpha and beta sequences were tightly co-correlated. The original pipeline was this. Decombinator V4 was used to annotate TCR sequences for V gene, J gene and CDR3. Expanded TCRs were defined as changing significantly between any two time points under a Poisson model with p below 0.0001. Abundances of TCRs were expressed as counts per million after normalisation to the total number of TCRs sequenced in each sample. TRAV1-2 paired with TRAJ12, TRAJ20 or TRAJ33 defined MAIT TCRs, while TRAV10 paired with TRAJ18 defined iNKT TCRs. VDJdb, accessed 1 November 2021, was searched for CMV, EBV and SARS-CoV-2 annotated TCRs, with TCRs annotated for multiple antigens excluded. TCRdb reprocessing: public reads trimmed at Q25 with fastp, clones called with MiXCR, in-frame beta chains kept. CDR3 protein sequences are deduplicated, and each keeps its most common genes and DNA. TCRdb, not the original authors, processed these V and J calls. The sample table records about 77,000 distinct CDR3 sequences; around 8.7% of these occur just once. Clones ranked in the top ten supply 4.8% of the sample.

The CDR3 measures 13 amino acids from cysteine to phenylalanine. Here the CDR3 DNA is all that survives: 39 bases in frame from base 1. Here V drops 6 bases and J drops 3 bases, and the junction holds 3 bases not matched to any gene. Via the germline V gene, CDR1 is ENHRY and CDR2 SYGVKD. The study was a case-control design nested within a healthcare worker cohort in London, UK, with weekly nasopharyngeal swab PCR tests and blood sampling. Between 23 and 31 March 2020, the week of the UK lockdown, healthcare workers were enrolled and then followed up weekly for as long as 16 weeks. The sequence was obtained from an adult who was a healthcare worker with PCR-confirmed SARS-CoV-2 infection or an uninfected control (not recorded which). The chain couples TRBV10-3 to TRBJ2-5, and TRBD1 matches 8 of the central bases. The specimen was whole blood. CDR3 region: CAIRDREKETQYF. The DNA reads TGTGCCATCAGGGACAGGGAAAAAGAGACCCAGTACTTC.